This TCR beta chain came from a study of CXCR3-negative and CXCR3-positive naive CD8 T cells. At the level of the study: The dataset comprises around 130 million TRB reads in total, with about 1.5 +/- 0.3 million reads per library.

Preparation of TRB cDNA libraries relied on 5' RACE carrying UMI labels. TCRdb re-analyzed the 5' RACE reads; it lists each CDR3 protein once, without DNA. The listing records about 42,000 distinct CDR3 sequences. Study outcomes and limitations: In CXCR3-positive naive cells, the TRB CDR3s were more hydrophobic than in CXCR3-negative naive cells.

As regards this clonotype: Its specificity is unknown.

Germline-derived CDR1 and CDR2 are MNHEY and SVGEGT. The CDR3 consists of 16 residues. The sequenced material came from naive CXCR3- CD8+ T cells from blood. The subset is: CD45RO-CCR7+CD27+CD95- naive CD8+ T cells lacking CXCR3 (TNR3-). This chain links TRBV6-2 or TRBV6-3 with TRBJ2-7. The clonotype originates from a human donor in good health. Some clones in this sample may be carry-over from other donors' samples. This chain's CDR3 is CASTKAIRTASYEQYF.